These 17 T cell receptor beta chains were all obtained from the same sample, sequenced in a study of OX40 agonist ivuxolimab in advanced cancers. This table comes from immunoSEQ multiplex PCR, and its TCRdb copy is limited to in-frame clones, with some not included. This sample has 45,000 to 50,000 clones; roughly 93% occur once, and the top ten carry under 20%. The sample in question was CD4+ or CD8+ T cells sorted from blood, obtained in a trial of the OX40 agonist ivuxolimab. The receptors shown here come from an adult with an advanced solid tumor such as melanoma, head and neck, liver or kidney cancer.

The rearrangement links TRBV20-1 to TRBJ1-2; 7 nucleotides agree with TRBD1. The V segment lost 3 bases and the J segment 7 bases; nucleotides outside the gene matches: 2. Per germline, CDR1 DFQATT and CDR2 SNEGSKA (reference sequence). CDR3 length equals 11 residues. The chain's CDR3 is CSARTGFGYTF. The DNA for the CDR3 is TGCAGTGCTAGGACAGGGTTTGGCTACACCTTC.

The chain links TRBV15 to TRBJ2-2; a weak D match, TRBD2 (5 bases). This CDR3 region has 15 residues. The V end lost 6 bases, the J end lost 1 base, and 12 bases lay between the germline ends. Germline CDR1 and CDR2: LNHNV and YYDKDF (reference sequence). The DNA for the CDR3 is TGTGCCACCAGGAGTTCCAGCGGGAACACCGGGGAGCTGTTTTTT. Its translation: CATRSSSGNTGELFF.

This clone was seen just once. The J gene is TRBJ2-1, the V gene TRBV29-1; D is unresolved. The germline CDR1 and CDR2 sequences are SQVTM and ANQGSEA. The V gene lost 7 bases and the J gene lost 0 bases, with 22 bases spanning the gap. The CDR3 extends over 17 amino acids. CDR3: CSAYPITPESSYNEQFF. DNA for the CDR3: TGCAGCGCCTACCCCATCACACCCGAAAGCTCCTACAATGAGCAGTTCTTC.

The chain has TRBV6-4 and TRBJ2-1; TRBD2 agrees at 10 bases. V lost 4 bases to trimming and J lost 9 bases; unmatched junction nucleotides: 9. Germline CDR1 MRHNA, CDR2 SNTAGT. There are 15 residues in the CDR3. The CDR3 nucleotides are TGTGCCAGCAGTGTGGTAGCGGGGGGTTTAAGTGAGCAGTTCTTC. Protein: CASSVVAGGLSEQFF.

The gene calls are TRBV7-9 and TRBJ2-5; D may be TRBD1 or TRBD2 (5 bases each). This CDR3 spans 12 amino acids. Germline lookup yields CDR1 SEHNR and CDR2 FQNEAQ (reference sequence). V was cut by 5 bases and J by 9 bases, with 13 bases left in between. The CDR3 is CASSLPLGAQYF. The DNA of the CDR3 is TGTGCCAGCAGCCTACCTCTGGGGGCCCAGTACTTC.

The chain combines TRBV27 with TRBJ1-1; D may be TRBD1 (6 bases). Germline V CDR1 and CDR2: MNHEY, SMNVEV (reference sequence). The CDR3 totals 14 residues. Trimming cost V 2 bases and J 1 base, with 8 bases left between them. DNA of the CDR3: TGTGCCAGCAGTTTACTAGGGGGGAACACTGAAGCTTTCTTT. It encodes CASSLLGGNTEAFF.

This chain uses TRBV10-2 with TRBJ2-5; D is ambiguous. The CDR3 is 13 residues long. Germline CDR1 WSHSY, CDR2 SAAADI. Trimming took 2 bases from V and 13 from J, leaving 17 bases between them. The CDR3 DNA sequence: TGCGCCAGCAGTGAGGGTCCCCTCTACGAGTGGTACTTC. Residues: CASSEGPLYEWYF.

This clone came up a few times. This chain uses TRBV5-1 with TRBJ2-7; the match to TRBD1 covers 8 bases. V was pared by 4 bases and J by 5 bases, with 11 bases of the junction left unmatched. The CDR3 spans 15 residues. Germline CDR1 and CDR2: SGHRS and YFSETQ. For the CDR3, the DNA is TGCGCCAGCAGCATCGGACAGGGCCGACCTGACGAGCAGTACTTC. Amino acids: CASSIGQGRPDEQYF. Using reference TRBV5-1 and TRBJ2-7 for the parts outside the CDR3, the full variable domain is KAGVTQTPRYLIKTRGQQVTLSCSPISGHRSVSWYQQTPGQGLQFLFEYFSETQRNKGNFPGRFSGRQFSNSRSEMNVSTLELGDSALYLCASSIGQGRPDEQYFGPGTRLTVT.

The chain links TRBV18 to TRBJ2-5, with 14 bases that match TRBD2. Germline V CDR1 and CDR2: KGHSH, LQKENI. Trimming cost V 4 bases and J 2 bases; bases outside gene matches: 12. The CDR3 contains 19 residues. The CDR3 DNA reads TGTGCCAGCTCACTAACCGCGGCCGGACTAGCGGGGGGACAAGAGACCCAGTACTTC. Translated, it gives CASSLTAAGLAGGQETQYF.

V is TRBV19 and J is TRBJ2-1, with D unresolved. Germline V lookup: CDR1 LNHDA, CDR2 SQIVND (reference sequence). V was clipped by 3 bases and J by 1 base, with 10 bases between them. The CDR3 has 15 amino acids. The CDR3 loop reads CASSIFPASYNEQFF. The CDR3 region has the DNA TGTGCCAGTAGTATCTTCCCCGCATCCTACAATGAGCAGTTCTTC.

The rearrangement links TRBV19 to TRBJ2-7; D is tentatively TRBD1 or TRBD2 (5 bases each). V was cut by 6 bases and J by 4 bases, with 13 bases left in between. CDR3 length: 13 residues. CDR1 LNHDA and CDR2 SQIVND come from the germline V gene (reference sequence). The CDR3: CASSRDPPYEQYF. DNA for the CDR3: TGTGCCAGTAGCCGGGACCCCCCTTACGAGCAGTACTTC.

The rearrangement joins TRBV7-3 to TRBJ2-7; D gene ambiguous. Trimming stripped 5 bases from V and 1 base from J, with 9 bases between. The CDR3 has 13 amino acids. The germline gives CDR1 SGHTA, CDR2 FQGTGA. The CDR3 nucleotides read TGTGCCAGCAGCCACGGGCCGTCCTACGAGCAGTACTTC. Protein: CASSHGPSYEQYF.

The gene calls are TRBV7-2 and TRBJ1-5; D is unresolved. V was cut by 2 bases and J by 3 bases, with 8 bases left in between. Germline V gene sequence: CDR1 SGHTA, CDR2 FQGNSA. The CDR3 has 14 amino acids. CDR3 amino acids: CASSLIGVNQPQHF. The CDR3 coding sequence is TGTGCCAGCAGCTTAATAGGAGTCAATCAGCCCCAGCATTTT.

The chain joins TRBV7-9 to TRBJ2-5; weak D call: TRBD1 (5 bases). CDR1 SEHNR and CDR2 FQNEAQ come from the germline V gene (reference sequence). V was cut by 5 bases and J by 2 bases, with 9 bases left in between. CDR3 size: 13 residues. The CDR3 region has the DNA TGTGCCAGCAGCGGAAGACAGCAAGAGACCCAGTACTTC. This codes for CASSGRQQETQYF.

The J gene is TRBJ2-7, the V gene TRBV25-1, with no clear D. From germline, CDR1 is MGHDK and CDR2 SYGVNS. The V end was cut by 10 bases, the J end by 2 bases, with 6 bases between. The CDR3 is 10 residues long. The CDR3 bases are TGTGCCACCTCCGCCTACGAGCAGTACTTC. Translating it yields CATSAYEQYF.

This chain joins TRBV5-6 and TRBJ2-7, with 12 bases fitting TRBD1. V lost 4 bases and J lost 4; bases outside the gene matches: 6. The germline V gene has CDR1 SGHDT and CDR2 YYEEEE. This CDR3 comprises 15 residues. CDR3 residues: CASSPGTGGGYEQYF. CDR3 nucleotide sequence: TGTGCCAGCAGCCCCGGGACAGGGGGCGGGTACGAGCAGTACTTC.

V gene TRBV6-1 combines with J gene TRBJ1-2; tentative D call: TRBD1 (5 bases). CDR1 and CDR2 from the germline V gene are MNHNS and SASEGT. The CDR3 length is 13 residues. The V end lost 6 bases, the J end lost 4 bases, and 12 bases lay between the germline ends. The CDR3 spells CASREGSSYGYTF. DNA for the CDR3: TGTGCCAGCAGGGAGGGGAGTAGCTATGGCTACACCTTC.